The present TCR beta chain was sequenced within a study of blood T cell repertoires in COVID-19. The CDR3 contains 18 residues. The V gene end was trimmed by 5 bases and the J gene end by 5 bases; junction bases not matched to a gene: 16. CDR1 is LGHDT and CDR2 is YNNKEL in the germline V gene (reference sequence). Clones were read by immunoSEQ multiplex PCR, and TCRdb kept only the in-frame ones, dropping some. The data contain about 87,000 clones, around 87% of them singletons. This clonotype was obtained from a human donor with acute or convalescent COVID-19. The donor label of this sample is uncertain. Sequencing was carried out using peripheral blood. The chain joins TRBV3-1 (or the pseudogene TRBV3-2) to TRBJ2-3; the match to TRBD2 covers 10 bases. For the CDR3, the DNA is TGTGCCAGCAGCGCGAGGCAGGGCCTAGCGGGGGTCAGAGATACGCAGTATTTT. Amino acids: CASSARQGLAGVRDTQYF.